The next 22 T cell receptor beta chains were all read from a single sample in a study of blood T cells in healthy people across ages. A second about 7 to 11 cycle PCR used barcoded and J-beta primers. In TCRdb, the 5' RACE reads were re-called with MiXCR into one record per CDR3 protein. The data hold 650,000 to 800,000 distinct CDR3 sequences, with 40% to 65% observed a single time. Sequencing was performed on blood. These receptors were obtained from a woman aged 80 or over in good health.

In the case of this clonotype: This may be a read error: a much more frequent sequence differs by one nucleotide. The genes are TRBV15 and TRBJ2-1; 7 nucleotides align to TRBD1. The CDR3 totals 16 residues. The germline V gene has CDR1 LNHNV and CDR2 YYDKDF (reference sequence). The CDR3 reads CAASKAIRDSYNEQFF. In DNA, the CDR3 is TGTGCCGCCAGCAAGGCCATTAGGGACAGTTACAATGAGCAGTTCTTC.

This clonotype was picked up many times. V gene TRBV6-5 combines with J gene TRBJ2-3; 8 nucleotides line up with TRBD2. Germline lookup yields CDR1 MNHEY and CDR2 SVGAGI. The J segment lost 0 bases and the V segment lost 0 bases, leaving 8 bases of the junction unmatched. The CDR3 is 18 amino acids. The CDR3 here is CASSYSSRLATSTDTQYF. The CDR3 coding sequence is TGTGCCAGCAGTTACTCGTCCCGACTAGCGACTAGCACAGATACGCAGTATTTT.

This clonotype was detected ten times or more. The chain combines TRBV4-1 with TRBJ2-5, with a possible D match to TRBD1 (6 bases). Trimming cost V 1 base and J 5 bases, with 14 bases left between them. The CDR3 has 15 amino acids. The germline gives CDR1 MGHRA, CDR2 YSYEKL. The CDR3 nucleotides are TGCGCCAGCAGCCAAGCAAACAGGGTCCGGGAGACCCAGTACTTC. This codes for CASSQANRVRETQYF.

The chain uses TRBV29-1 and TRBJ2-1; 7 bases line up with TRBD1. V was pared by 7 bases and J by 4 bases, with 7 bases of the junction left unmatched. The CDR3 totals 13 residues. Germline V gene sequence: CDR1 SQVTM, CDR2 ANQGSEA. CDR3 sequence: CSAPRDSYNEQFF. As DNA, the CDR3 is TGCAGCGCCCCAAGGGACAGTTACAATGAGCAGTTCTTC.

The rearrangement links TRBV6-2 or TRBV6-3 to TRBJ2-5; maybe TRBD2 (6 bases). This CDR3 contains 15 residues. Germline V gene sequence: CDR1 MNHEY, CDR2 SVGEGT. The V and J ends lost 1 base and 4 bases respectively, with 13 bases between them. CDR3 sequence reads: CASSYLSEGGETQYF. The CDR3 DNA reads as TGTGCCAGCAGTTACTTAAGTGAGGGAGGAGAGACCCAGTACTTC.

As DNA, the CDR3 is TGTGCCAGCAGCCAGCAAAGGGACGCCGGCTACACCTTC. Translation gives CASSQQRDAGYTF. The chain employs TRBV14 and TRBJ1-2; weak D call: TRBD1 (5 bases). Germline values: CDR1 SGHDN, CDR2 FVKESK. The CDR3 totals 13 residues. The ends were cut back, 3 bases at V and 8 bases at J, with 13 bases in the middle. Drawing the rest from reference TRBV14 and TRBJ1-2, the complete variable domain is EAGVTQFPSHSVIEKGQTVTLRCDPISGHDNLYWYRRVMGKEIKFLLHFVKESKQDESGMPNNRFLAERTGGTYSTLKVQPAELEDSGVYFCASSQQRDAGYTFGSGTRLTVV.

This chain connects TRBV12-3 or TRBV12-4 to TRBJ2-2; possibly TRBD1 for D (6 bases). V was pared by 4 bases and J by 5 bases, with 11 bases between. This CDR3 contains 14 residues. The CDR3 coding sequence is TGTGCCAGCAGTTCGGACAGTTATACCGGGGAGCTGTTTTTT. It codes for CASSSDSYTGELFF.

The chain combines TRBV5-1 with TRBJ2-2; 7 positions match TRBD1. The CDR3 totals 16 residues. V trimming: 6 bases; J trimming: 4 bases; junction bases outside the gene matches: 12. Germline V gives CDR1 SGHRS, CDR2 YFSETQ. The CDR3 DNA reads TGCGCCAGCACCTCCTTACAGGGGAAAAGCACCGGGGAGCTGTTTTTT. This codes for CASTSLQGKSTGELFF.

As regards this clonotype: A much more abundant neighbour one base away suggests this may be a read error. The V gene is TRBV4-1, the J gene TRBJ2-1, with unresolved D. The CDR3 covers 14 residues. Germline CDR1 is MGHRA and CDR2 is YSYEKL. V lost 0 bases, J lost 8 bases, and 11 bases lay in between. CDR3 in DNA: TGCGCCAGCAGCCAAGAGGAACCCCGGGATGAGCAGTTCTTC. Its translation: CASSQEEPRDEQFF.

This clonotype has just a few counts. The genes are TRBV25-1 and TRBJ1-2, with 7 bases aligning to TRBD1. V lost 4 bases, J lost 2 bases, and 4 bases stayed unmatched. The CDR3 has 14 residues. Per germline, CDR1 MGHDK and CDR2 SYGVNS. CDR3 in amino acids: CASSGQGRNYGYTF. The CDR3 nucleotides are TGTGCCAGCAGTGGACAGGGAAGGAACTATGGCTACACCTTC.

The chain recombines TRBV5-1 with TRBJ2-5; D is unclear. The end of the DNA fits TRBJ2-1 better, so the J call may be wrong. Germline V gene data show CDR1 as SGHRS and CDR2 as YFSETQ. This CDR3 contains 12 residues. The CDR3 protein is CASSLRQETQFF. For the CDR3, the DNA is TGCGCCAGCAGCTTACGGCAAGAGACCCAGTTCTTC.

This clonotype was seen repeatedly, ten times or more. This chain uses TRBV6-6 with TRBJ1-5; tentatively, D is TRBD1 (5 bases). CDR3 length: 12 amino acids. CDR1 and CDR2 (germline): MNHNY, SVGAGI (reference sequence). V was shortened by 7 bases and J by 11 bases, with 15 bases between the two germline ends. The CDR3 spells CASTTGVGTQHF. In DNA form, the CDR3 reads TGTGCCAGCACCACGGGGGTCGGGACCCAGCATTTT.

The chain is built from TRBV29-1 and TRBJ2-1, with D possibly TRBD2 on 6 matching bases. V was clipped by 7 bases and J by 5 bases, with 18 bases between them. Looked up from germline, CDR1 is SQVTM and CDR2 is ANQGSEA. The CDR3 sequence is 14 residues long. The CDR3 region is CSGSQGSGDNEQFF. CDR3 in DNA: TGCAGCGGGAGCCAAGGGTCGGGGGACAATGAGCAGTTCTTC.

This clonotype has a count of ten or more. The chain combines TRBV29-1 with TRBJ2-3, with D tentatively TRBD1 or TRBD2 (6 bases each). Trimming shortened V by 5 bases and J by 0 bases, and 12 bases separated the two germline ends. The germline V gene has CDR1 SQVTM and CDR2 ANQGSEA. This CDR3 comprises 14 residues. CDR3 sequence (DNA): TGCAGCGTTAGAAGGGGGACTAGCACAGATACGCAGTATTTT. Protein sequence: CSVRRGTSTDTQYF.

This clonotype has a single count. This rearrangement joins TRBV9 to TRBJ2-3; unclear D gene. The CDR3 has 16 residues. CDR1 is SGDLS and CDR2 is YYNGEE in the germline V gene. Trimming shortened V by 3 bases and J by 2 bases, and 16 bases separated the two germline ends. Written as DNA, the CDR3 is TGTGCCAGCAGCGCCGCCGACCGCGCCCCCACAGATACGCAGTATTTT. The encoded protein is CASSAADRAPTDTQYF.

The V call is TRBV6-1, the J call TRBJ2-7; 10 nucleotides line up with TRBD2. CDR1 is MNHNS and CDR2 is SASEGT in the germline V gene. The V and J ends lost 6 bases and 0 bases, in that order; junction bases with no gene match: 2. This CDR3 is 14 amino acids long. CDR3 bases: TGTGCCAGCAGGGGACTAGCGTTCTCCTACGAGCAGTACTTC. Encoded protein: CASRGLAFSYEQYF.

The J gene is TRBJ2-3, the V gene TRBV7-2; D is possibly TRBD1 or TRBD2 (6 bases each). The germline V gene encodes CDR1 SGHTA and CDR2 FQGNSA. The V end was cut by 5 bases, the J end by 0 bases, with 15 bases between. The CDR3 runs to 16 residues. The DNA for the CDR3 is TGTGCCAGCAGCATCATAACGGGGGCTAGCACAGATACGCAGTATTTT. Translating gives CASSIITGASTDTQYF.

This chain uses TRBV7-9 with TRBJ1-5; D is ambiguous. The CDR3 spans 12 residues. The V end was cut by 5 bases, the J end by 7 bases, with 9 bases between. Germline CDR1 reads SEHNR; CDR2 reads FQNEAQ (reference sequence). This CDR3 reads CASSREEQPQHF. The CDR3 DNA reads TGTGCCAGCAGCCGGGAGGAGCAGCCCCAGCATTTT.

The chain combines TRBV20-1 with TRBJ2-4, with 7 nucleotides matching TRBD1. The J call is doubtful: the DNA matches TRBJ2-7 better. CDR1 and CDR2 from the germline V gene are DFQATT and SNEGSKA (reference sequence). This CDR3 is 14 amino acids long. CDR3 sequence: CSACRDSSSYEQYF. The CDR3 nucleotides are TGCAGTGCTTGCCGGGACAGCAGCTCCTACGAGCAGTACTTC.

Details on this clonotype: A much larger clone is a single base away; this may be a read error. The rearrangement links TRBV5-1 to TRBJ1-1; 7 bases are shared with TRBD1. CDR3 length equals 17 residues. CDR1 and CDR2 from the germline V gene are SGHRS and YFSETQ. The J segment lost 3 bases and the V segment lost 0 bases, leaving 11 bases of the junction unmatched. CDR3 bases: TGCGCCAGCAGCTTGGCTGGCAGGGGGTCTACCCACACTGAAGCTTTCTTT. Amino acid sequence: CASSLAGRGSTHTEAFF. Full variable domain (remainder filled in from reference TRBV5-1 and TRBJ1-1): KAGVTQTPRYLIKTRGQQVTLSCSPISGHRSVSWYQQTPGQGLQFLFEYFSETQRNKGNFPGRFSGRQFSNSRSEMNVSTLELGDSALYLCASSLAGRGSTHTEAFFGQGTRLTVV.

This clonotype was detected only a few times. The chain couples TRBV4-2 to TRBJ2-1; TRBD2 matches at 13 bases. The CDR3 extends over 16 amino acids. CDR1 and CDR2 from the germline V gene are LGHNA and YNFKEQ. V dropped 1 base and J dropped 7; count of bases not matched to a gene: 4. DNA of the CDR3: TGTGCCAGCAGCCAAGTCGGGACTAGCGGGGTGAATGAGCAGTTCTTC. Residues: CASSQVGTSGVNEQFF.

Ten or more counts support this clonotype. This chain joins TRBV10-3 and TRBJ2-5; D possibly corresponds to TRBD1 (6 bases). The CDR3 contains 14 residues. Germline assignment: CDR1 ENHRY and CDR2 SYGVKD. This chain's CDR3 is CASHGTPAFETQYF. The DNA for the CDR3 is TGTGCGTCTCACGGGACACCGGCTTTTGAGACCCAGTACTTC.